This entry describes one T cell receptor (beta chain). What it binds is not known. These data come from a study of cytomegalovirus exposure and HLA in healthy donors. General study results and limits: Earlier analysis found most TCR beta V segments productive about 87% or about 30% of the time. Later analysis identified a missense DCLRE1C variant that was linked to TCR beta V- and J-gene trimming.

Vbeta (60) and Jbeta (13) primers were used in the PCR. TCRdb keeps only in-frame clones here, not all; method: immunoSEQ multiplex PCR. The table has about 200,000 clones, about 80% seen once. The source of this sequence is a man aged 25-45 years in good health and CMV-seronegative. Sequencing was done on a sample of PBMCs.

DNA of the CDR3: TGTGCCAGCAGCTCCCGGACAGGGGTGTACTCTGGGGCCAACGTCCTGACTTTC. This gives the protein CASSSRTGVYSGANVLTF. The gene calls are TRBV9 and TRBJ2-6, with 9 bases lining up with TRBD1. CDR1 is SGDLS and CDR2 is YYNGEE in the germline V gene. V trimming: 4 bases; J trimming: 0 bases; junction bases outside the gene matches: 8. The CDR3 extends over 18 amino acids.